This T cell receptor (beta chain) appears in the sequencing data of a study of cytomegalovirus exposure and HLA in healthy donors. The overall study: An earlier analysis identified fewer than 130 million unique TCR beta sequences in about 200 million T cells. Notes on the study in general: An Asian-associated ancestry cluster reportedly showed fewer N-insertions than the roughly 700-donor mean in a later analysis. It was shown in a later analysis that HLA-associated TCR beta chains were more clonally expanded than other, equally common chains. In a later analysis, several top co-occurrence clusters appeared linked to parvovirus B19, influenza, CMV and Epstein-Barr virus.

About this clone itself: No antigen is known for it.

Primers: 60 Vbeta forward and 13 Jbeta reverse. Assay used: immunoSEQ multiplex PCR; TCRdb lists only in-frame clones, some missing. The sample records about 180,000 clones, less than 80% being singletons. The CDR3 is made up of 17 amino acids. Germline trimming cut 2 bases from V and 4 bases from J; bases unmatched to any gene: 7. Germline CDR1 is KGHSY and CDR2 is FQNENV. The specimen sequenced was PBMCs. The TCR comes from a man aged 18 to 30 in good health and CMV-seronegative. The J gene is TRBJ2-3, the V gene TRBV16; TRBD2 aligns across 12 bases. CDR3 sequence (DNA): TGTGCCAGCAGCCAAGGATCTAGCGGGAGGGCCCCAGATACGCAGTATTTT. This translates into CASSQGSSGRAPDTQYF.